This T cell receptor beta chain was identified during a study of T cell repertoires in cytomegalovirus infection. TCRdb used MiXCR to reprocess the reads, holding one entry per CDR3 protein. The table includes 750,000 to 950,000 distinct CDR3 sequences, 25% to 30% detected once. This clonotype turned up a few times. No antigen is known for it. There are 13 residues in the CDR3. The germline CDR1 and CDR2 sequences are MNHEY and SMNVEV (reference sequence). Trimming shortened V by 5 bases and J by 8 bases, and 12 bases separated the two germline ends. The sequences come from cultured CD8+ T cells from PBMCs, collected from culture after CMV antigen stimulation. J is TRBJ1-4 and V is TRBV27, with D unresolved. This receptor was taken from a human donor in good health (CMV status not recorded). Some clones in this sample may be carry-over from other donors' samples. DNA for the CDR3: TGTGCCAGCAGTCATCTGGTTTACGAAAAACTGTTTTTT. Residues: CASSHLVYEKLFF.